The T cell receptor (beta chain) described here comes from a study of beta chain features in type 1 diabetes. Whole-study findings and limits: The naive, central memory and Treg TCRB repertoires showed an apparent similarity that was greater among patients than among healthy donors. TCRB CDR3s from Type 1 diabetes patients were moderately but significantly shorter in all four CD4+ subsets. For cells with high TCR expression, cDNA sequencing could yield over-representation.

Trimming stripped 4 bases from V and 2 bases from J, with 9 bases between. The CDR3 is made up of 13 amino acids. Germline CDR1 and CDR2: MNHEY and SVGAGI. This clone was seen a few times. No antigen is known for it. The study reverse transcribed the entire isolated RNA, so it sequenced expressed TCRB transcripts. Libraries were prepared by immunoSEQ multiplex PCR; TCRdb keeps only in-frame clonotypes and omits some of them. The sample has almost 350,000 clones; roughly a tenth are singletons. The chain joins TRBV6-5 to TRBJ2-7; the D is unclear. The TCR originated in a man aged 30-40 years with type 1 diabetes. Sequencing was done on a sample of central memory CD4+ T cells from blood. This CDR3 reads CASSSTGTYEQYF. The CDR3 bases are TGTGCCAGCAGTTCCACCGGAACCTACGAGCAGTACTTC.